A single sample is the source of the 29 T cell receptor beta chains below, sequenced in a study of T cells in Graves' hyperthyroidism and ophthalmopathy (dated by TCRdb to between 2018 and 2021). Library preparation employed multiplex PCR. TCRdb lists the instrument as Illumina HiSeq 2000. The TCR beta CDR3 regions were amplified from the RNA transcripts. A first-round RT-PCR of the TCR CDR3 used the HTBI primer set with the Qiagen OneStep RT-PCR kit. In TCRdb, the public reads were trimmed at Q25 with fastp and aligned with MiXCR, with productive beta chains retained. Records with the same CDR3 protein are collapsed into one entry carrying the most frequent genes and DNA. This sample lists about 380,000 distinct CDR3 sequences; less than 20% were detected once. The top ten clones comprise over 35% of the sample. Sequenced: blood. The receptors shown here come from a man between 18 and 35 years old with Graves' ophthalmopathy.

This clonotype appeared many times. The DNA for the CDR3 is TGTGCCAGCAGCGGCCGGGACAGCGACACAGATACGCAGTATTTT. It yields the protein CASSGRDSDTDTQYF. This chain uses TRBV9 with TRBJ2-3; 7 positions match TRBD1. J was trimmed by 2 bases and V by 3 bases; bases with no gene match: 6. CDR1 is SGDLS, CDR2 YYNGEE, per germline. The CDR3 loop spans 15 amino acids. Filled out from reference TRBV9 and TRBJ2-3, the complete variable domain reads DSGVTQTPKHLITATGQRVTLRCSPRSGDLSVYWYQQSLDQGLQFLIQYYNGEERAKGNILERFSAQQFPDLHSELNLSSLELGDSALYFCASSGRDSDTDTQYFGPGTRLTVL.

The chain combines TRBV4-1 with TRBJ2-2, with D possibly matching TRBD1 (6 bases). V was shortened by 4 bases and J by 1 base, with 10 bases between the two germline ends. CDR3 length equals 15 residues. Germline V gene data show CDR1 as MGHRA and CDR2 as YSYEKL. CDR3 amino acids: CASSRIGGNTGELFF. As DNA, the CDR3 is TGCGCCAGCAGCCGGATAGGGGGGAACACCGGGGAGCTGTTTTTT.

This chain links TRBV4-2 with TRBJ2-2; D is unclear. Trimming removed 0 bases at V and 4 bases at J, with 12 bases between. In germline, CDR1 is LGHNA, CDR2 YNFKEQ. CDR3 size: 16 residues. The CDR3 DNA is TGTGCCAGCAGCCAAGATCTAGGGTCAGGCACCGGGGAGCTGTTTTTT. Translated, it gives CASSQDLGSGTGELFF.

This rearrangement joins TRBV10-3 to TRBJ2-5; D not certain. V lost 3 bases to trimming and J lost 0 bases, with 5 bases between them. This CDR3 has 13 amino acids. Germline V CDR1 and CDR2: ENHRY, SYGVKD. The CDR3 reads CAISERNQETQYF. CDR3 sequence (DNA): TGTGCCATCAGTGAAAGGAACCAAGAGACCCAGTACTTC.

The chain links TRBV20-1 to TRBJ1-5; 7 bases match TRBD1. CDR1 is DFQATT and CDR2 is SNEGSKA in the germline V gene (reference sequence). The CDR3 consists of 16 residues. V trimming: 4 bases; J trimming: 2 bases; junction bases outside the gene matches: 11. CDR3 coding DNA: TGCAGTGCTACTTGGAGAACAGGGGACCGCAATCAGCCCCAGCATTTT. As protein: CSATWRTGDRNQPQHF.

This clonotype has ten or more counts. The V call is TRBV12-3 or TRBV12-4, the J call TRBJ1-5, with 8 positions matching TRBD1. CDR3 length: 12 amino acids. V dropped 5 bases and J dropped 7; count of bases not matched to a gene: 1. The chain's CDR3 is CASSGQGQPQHF. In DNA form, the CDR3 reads TGTGCCAGCAGTGGACAGGGCCAGCCCCAGCATTTT.

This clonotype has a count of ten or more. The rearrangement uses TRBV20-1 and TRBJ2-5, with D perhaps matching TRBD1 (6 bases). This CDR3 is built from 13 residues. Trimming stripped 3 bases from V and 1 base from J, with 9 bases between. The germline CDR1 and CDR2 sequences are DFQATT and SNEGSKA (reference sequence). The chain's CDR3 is CSASRTAQETQYF. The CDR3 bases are TGCAGTGCTAGTCGGACAGCCCAAGAGACCCAGTACTTC.

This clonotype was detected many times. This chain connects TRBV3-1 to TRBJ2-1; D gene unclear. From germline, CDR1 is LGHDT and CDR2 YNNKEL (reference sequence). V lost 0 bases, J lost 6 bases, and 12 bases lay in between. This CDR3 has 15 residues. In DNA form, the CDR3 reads TGTGCCAGCAGCCAAGATTTTTATACAAGCAATGAGCAGTTCTTC. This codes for CASSQDFYTSNEQFF.

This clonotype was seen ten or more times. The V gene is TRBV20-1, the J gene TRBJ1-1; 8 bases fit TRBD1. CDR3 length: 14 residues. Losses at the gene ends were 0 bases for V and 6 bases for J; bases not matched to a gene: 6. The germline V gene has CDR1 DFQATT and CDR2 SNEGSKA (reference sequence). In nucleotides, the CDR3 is TGCAGTGCTAGAGACCGGACAGGGTCACCTGAAGCTTTCTTT. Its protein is CSARDRTGSPEAFF.

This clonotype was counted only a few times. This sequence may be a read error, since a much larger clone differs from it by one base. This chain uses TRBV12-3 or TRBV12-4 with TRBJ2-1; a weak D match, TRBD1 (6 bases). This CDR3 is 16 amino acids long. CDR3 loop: CASSLGGRGSYNEQLF. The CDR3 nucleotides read TGTGCCAGCAGTTTAGGAGGCAGGGGCTCGTACAATGAGCAGCTCTTC.

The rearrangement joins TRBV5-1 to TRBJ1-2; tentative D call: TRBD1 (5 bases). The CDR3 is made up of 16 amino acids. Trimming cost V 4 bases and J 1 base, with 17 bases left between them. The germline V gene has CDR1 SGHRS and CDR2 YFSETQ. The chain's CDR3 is CASSLADPRGNYGYTF. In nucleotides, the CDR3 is TGCGCCAGCAGCCTCGCGGACCCAAGGGGTAACTATGGCTACACCTTC.

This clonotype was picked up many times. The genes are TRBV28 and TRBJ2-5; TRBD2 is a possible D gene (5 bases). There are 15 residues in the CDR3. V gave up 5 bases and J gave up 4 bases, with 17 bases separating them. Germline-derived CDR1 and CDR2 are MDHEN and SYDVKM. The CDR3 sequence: CASSPATGWGETQYF. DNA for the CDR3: TGTGCCAGCAGTCCAGCGACGGGGTGGGGAGAGACCCAGTACTTC.

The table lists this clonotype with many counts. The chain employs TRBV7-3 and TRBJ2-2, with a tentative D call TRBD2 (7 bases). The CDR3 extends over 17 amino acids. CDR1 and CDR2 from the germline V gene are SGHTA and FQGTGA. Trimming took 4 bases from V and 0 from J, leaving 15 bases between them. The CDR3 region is CASSSRGGLPNTGELFF. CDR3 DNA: TGTGCCAGCAGCTCAAGGGGGGGACTCCCGAACACCGGGGAGCTGTTTTTT.

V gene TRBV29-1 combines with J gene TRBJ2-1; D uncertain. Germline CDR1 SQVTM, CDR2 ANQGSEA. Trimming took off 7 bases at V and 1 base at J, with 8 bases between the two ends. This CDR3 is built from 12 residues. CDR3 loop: CSGDASYNEQFF. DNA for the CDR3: TGCAGCGGCGACGCGTCCTACAATGAGCAGTTCTTC.

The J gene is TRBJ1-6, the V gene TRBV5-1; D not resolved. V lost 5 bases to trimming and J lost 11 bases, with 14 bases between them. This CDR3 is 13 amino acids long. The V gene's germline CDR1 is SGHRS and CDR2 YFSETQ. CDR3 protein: CASRPEEQTPLHF. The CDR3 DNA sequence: TGCGCCAGCAGACCGGAAGAACAGACACCCCTCCACTTT.

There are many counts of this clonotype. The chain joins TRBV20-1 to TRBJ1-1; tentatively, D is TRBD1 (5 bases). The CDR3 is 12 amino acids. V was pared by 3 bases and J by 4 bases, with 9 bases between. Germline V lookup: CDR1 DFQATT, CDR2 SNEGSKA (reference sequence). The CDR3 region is CSASGGATEAFF. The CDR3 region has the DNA TGCAGTGCTAGTGGCGGGGCCACTGAAGCTTTCTTT.

This chain's CDR3 is CASTPWTGAVSYNEQFF. In DNA, the CDR3 is TGTGCCAGCACCCCTTGGACAGGGGCAGTCTCCTACAATGAGCAGTTCTTC. The chain carries TRBV28 and TRBJ2-1; 9 bases match TRBD1. Germline V CDR1 and CDR2: MDHEN, SYDVKM. The CDR3 consists of 17 residues. Germline trimming cut 7 bases from V and 0 bases from J; bases unmatched to any gene: 10.

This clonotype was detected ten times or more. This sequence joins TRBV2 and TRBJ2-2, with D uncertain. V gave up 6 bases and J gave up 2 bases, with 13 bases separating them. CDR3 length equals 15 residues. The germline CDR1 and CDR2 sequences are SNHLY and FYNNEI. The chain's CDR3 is CASRGSADNTGELFF. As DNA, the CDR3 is TGTGCCAGCAGGGGGTCGGCAGATAACACCGGGGAGCTGTTTTTT.

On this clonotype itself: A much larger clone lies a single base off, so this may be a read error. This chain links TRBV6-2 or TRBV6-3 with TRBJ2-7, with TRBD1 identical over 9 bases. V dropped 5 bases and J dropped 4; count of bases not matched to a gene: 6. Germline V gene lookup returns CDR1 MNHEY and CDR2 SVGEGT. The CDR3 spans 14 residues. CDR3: CASSAGTGKYEQYF. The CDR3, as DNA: TGTGCCAGCAGTGCCGGGACAGGGAAGTACGAGCAGTACTTC.

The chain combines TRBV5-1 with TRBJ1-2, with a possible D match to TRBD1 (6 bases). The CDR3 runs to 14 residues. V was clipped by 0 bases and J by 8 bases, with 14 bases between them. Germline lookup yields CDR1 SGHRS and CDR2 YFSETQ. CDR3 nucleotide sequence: TGCGCCAGCAGCTTGGATGGACAGACTTTGGGCTACACCTTC. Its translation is CASSLDGQTLGYTF.

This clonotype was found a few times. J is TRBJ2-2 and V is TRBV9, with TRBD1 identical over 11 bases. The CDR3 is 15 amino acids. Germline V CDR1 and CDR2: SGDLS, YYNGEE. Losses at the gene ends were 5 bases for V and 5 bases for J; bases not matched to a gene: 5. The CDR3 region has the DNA TGTGCCAGCAGTAAGGGACAGGGGGTAACCGGGGAGCTGTTTTTT. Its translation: CASSKGQGVTGELFF.

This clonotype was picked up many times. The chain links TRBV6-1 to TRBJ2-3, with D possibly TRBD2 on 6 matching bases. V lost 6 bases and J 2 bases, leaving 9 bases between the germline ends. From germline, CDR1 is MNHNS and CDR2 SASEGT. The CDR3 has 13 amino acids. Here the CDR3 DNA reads TGTGCCAGCAGGCGGGACTCCACAGATACGCAGTATTTT. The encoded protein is CASRRDSTDTQYF.

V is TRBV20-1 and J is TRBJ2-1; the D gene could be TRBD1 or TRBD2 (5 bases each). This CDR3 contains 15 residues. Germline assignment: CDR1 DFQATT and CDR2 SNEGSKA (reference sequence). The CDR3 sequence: CNAPWVGVGSNEQFF. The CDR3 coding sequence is TGCAATGCCCCCTGGGTGGGGGTGGGAAGCAATGAGCAGTTCTTC.

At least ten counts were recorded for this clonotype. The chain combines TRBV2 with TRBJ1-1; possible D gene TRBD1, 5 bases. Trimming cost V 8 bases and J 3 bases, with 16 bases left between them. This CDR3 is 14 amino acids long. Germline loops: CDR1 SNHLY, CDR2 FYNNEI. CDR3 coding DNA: TGTGCCAGCCAACAGGAGCGGGGGGACACTGAAGCTTTCTTT. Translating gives CASQQERGDTEAFF.

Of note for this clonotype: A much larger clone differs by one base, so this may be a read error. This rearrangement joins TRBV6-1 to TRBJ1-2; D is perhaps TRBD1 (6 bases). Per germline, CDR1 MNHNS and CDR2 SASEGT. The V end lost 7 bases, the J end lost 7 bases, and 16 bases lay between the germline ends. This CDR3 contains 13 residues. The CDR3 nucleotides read TGTGCCAGCAAGACCGGACAGTGGGCTGGCTACACCTTC. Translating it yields CASKTGQWAGYTF.

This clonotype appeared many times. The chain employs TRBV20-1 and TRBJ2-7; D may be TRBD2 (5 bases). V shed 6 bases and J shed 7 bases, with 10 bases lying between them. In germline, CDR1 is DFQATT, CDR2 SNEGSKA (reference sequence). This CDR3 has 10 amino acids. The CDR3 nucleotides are TGCAGTGCCCCCCGGGGAGAGCAGTACTTC. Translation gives CSAPRGEQYF.

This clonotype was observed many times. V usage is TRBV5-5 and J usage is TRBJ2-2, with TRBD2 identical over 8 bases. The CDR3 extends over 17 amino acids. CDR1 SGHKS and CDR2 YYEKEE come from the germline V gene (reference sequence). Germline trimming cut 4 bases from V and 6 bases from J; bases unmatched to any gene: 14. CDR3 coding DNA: TGTGCCAGCAGCCTGGCGGGGGGCAGGGCAATCGCCGGGGAGCTGTTTTTT. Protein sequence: CASSLAGGRAIAGELFF.

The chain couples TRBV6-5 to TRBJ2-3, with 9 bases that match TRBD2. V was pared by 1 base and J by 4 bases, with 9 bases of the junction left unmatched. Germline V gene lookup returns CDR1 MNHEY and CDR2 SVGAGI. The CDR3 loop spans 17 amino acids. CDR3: CASSYFVAGVTADTQYF. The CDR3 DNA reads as TGTGCCAGCAGTTACTTTGTAGCGGGGGTAACGGCAGATACGCAGTATTTT.

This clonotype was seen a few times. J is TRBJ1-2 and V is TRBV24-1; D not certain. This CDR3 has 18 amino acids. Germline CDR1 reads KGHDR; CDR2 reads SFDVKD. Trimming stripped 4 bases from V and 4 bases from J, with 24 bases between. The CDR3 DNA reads TGTGCCACCAGTGAGCCCAGTGCCCCTGTGGGGTTTCGCTATGGCTACACCTTC. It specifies CATSEPSAPVGFRYGYTF.